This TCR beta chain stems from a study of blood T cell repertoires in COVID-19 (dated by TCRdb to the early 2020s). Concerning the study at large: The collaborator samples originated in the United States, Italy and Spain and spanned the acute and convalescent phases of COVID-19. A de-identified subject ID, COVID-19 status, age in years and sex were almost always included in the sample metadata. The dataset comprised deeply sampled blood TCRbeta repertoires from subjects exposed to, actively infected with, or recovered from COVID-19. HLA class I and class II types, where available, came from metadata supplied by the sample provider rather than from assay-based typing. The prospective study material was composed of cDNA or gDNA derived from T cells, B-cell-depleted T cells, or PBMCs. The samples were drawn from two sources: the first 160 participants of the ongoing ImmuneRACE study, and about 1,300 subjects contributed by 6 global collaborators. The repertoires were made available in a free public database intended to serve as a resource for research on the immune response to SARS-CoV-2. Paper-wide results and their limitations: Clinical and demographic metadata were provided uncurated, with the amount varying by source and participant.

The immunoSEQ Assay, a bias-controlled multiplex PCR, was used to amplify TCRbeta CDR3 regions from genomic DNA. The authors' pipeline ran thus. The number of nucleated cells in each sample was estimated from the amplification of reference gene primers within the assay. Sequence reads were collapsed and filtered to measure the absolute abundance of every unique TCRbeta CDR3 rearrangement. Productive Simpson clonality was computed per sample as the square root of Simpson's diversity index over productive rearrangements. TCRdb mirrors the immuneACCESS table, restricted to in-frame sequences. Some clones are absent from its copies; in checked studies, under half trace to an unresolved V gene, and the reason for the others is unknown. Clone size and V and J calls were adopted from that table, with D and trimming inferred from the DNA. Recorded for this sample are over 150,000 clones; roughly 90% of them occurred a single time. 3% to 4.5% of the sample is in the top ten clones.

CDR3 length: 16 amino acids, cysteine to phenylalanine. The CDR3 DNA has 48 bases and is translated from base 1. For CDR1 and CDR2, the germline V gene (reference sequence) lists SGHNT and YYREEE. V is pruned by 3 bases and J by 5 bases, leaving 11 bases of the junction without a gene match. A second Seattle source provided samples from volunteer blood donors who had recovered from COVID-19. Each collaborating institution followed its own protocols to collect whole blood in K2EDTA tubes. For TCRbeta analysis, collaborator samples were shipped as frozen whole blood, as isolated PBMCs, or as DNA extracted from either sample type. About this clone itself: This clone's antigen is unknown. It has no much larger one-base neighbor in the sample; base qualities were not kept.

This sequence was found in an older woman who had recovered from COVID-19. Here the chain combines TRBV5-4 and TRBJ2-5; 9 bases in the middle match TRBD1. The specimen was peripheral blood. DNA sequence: TGTGCCAGCAGCTCACAAAACACAGGGGGCGGCGAGACCCAGTACTTC. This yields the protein CASSSQNTGGGETQYF.